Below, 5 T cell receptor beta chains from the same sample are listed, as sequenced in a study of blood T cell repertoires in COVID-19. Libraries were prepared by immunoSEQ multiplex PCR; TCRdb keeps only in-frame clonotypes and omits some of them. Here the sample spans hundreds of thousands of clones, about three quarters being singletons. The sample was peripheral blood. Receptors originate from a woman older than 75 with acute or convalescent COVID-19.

This CDR3 reads CASSLGGLVNEQYF. CDR3 bases: TGTGCCAGCAGCTTGGGAGGGCTCGTTAACGAGCAGTACTTC. The chain uses TRBV5-5 and TRBJ2-7; D may be TRBD2 (5 bases). The V gene's germline CDR1 is SGHKS and CDR2 YYEKEE (reference sequence). The CDR3 spans 14 residues. V was clipped by 0 bases and J by 5 bases, with 12 bases between them.

The CDR3 reads CSAKHNEQFF. The CDR3 nucleotides are TGCAGTGCTAAGCACAATGAGCAGTTCTTC. The chain combines TRBV20-1 with TRBJ2-1; D call uncertain. The CDR3 totals 10 residues. Trimming shortened V by 4 bases and J by 5 bases, and 3 bases separated the two germline ends. Per germline, CDR1 DFQATT and CDR2 SNEGSKA (reference sequence).

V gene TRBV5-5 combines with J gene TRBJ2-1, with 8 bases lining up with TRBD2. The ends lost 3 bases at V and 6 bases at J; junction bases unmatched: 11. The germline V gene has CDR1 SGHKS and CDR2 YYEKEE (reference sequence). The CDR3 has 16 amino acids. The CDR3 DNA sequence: TGTGCCAGCAGCTCCGGAGGACTAGCCGGAGTCAATGAGCAGTTCTTC. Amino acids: CASSSGGLAGVNEQFF.

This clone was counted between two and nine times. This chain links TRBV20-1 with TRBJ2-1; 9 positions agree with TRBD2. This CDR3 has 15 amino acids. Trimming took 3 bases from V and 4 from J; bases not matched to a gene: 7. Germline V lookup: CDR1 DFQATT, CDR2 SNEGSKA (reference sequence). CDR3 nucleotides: TGCAGTGCTAGTAACCGGCTAGCGGGGTACAATGAGCAGTTCTTC. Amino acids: CSASNRLAGYNEQFF.

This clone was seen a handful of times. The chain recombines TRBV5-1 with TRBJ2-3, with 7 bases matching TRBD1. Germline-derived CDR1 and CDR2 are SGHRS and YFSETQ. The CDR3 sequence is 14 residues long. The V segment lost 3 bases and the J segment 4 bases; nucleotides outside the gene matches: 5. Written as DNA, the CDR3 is TGCGCCAGCAGCTCAACAGGGGAACCAGATACGCAGTATTTT. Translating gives CASSSTGEPDTQYF.